What follows describes a single T cell receptor beta chain. As yet, its antigen is unknown. A much larger clone differs from this one at a single base, so this may be a read error. This sample was included in a study of T cells in Graves' hyperthyroidism and ophthalmopathy. Across the study: Peripheral blood was collected at initial diagnosis, before any treatment. Study-wide findings and caveats: Ophthalmopathy prediction by the model preceded onset by a median about 6 months. Among thyroid clonotypes expanded above 0.001, most also appeared in blood.

Regions amplified from RNA transcripts were the TCR beta CDR3 regions. A first-round RT-PCR of the TCR CDR3 used the HTBI primer set. TCRdb called the multiplex PCR reads again in MiXCR, with one record for every CDR3 protein. This table has about 520,000 distinct CDR3 sequences, 24% appearing once. At least 3 on the Clinical Activity Score was recorded for ophthalmopathy patients, who also had NOSPECS grade at least 4 and duration under 3 months. The sample taken for sequencing was blood. This TCR was recovered from a woman aged 25 to 45 with Graves' ophthalmopathy.

The CDR3 coding sequence is TGTGCCAGCTCACCGCAATCGGACAGCCAAGAGAGCCAGTACTTC. Protein sequence: CASSPQSDSQESQYF. The rearrangement uses TRBV18 and TRBJ2-5; possibly TRBD1 for D (6 bases). The CDR3 runs to 15 residues. CDR1 and CDR2 (germline): KGHSH, LQKENI. The whole variable domain, filled in from reference TRBV18 and TRBJ2-5, reads NAGVMQNPRHLVRRRGQEARLRCSPMKGHSHVYWYRQLPEEGLKFMVYLQKENIIDESGMPKERFSAEFPKEGPSILRIQQVVRGDSAAYFCASSPQSDSQESQYFGPGTRLLVL.